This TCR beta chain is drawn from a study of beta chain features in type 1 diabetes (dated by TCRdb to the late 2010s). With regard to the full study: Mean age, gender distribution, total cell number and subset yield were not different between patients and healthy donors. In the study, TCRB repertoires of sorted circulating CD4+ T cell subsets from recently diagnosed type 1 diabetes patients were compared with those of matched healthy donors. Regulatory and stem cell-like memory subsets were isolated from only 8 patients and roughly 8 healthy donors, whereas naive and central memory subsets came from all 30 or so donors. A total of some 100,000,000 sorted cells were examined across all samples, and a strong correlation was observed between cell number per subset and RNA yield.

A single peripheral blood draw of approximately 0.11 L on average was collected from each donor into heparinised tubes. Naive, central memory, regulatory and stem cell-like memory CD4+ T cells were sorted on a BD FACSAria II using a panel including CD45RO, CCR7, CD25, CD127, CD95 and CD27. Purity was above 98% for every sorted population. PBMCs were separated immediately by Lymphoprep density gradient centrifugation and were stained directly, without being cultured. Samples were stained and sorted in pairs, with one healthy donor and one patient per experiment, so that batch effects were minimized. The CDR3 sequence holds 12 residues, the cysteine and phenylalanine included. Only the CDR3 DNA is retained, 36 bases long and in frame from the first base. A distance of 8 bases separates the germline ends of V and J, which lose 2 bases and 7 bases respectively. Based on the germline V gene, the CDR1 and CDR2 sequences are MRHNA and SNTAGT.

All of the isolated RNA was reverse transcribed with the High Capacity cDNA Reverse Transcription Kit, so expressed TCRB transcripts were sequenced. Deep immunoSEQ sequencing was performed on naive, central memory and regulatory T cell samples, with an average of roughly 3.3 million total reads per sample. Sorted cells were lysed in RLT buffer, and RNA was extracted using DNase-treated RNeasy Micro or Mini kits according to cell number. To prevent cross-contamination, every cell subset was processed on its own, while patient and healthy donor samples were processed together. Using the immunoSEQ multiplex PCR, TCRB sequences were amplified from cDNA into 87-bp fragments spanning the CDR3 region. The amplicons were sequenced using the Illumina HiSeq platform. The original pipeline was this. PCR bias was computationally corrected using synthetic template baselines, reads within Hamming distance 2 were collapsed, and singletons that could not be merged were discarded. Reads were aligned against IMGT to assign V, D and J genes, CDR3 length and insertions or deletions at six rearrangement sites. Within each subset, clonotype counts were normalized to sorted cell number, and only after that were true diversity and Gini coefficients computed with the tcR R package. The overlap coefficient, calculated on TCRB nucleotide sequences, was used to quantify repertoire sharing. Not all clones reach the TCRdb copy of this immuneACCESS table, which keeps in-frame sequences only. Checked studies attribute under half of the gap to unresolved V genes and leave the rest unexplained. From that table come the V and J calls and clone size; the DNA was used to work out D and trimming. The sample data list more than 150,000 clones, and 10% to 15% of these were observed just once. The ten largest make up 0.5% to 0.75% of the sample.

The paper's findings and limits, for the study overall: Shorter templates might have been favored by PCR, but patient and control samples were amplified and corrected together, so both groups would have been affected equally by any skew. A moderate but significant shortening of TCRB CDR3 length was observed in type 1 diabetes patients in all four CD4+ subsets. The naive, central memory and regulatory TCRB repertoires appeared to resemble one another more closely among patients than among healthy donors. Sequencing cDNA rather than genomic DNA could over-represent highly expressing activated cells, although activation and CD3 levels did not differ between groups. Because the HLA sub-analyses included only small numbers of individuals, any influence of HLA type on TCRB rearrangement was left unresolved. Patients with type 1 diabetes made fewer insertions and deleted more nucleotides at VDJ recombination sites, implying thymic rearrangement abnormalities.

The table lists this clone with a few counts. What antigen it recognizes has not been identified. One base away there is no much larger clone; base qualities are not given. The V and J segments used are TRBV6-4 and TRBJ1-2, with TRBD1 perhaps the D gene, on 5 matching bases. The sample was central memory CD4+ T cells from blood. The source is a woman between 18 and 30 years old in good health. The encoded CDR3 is CASSDGTSGYTF. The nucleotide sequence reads TGTGCCAGCAGTGACGGGACTTCTGGCTACACCTTC.